The sequence of this T cell receptor beta chain was determined in a study of T-cell memory formation after mild COVID-19. Findings and caveats of the study: Pre-infection memory held some responding clones, suggesting pre-existing cross-reactive T cells responded.

V shed 4 bases, J shed 2 bases, and the junction held 14 bases outside the gene matches. The CDR3 runs 18 residues. CDR1 is SGHVS and CDR2 is FQNEAQ in the germline V gene. Comment on this clonotype: What it binds is unknown.

TCR alpha and TCR beta cDNA libraries with sample barcodes and UMIs came from 5'RACE using constant-segment primers. TCRdb re-analysed the 5' RACE reads in MiXCR, keeping a single row per CDR3 protein. Among approximately 180,000 distinct CDR3 sequences listed, around 15% were seen once. The sequence came from an adult woman who had mild COVID-19 (a few samples of this study predate the infection). Cell type and time point are not known. What was sequenced was PBMCs or a T cell subset sorted from them (not recorded which). V gene TRBV7-8 combines with J gene TRBJ2-1; 7 bases agree with TRBD2. The DNA of the CDR3 is TGTGCCAGCAGCTCATACGCTTCCCGGGAGGTCCCCTACAATGAGCAGTTCTTC. It codes for CASSSYASREVPYNEQFF.